Shown below are 20 T cell receptor beta chains from a single sample sequenced in a study of T cell responses to AZD1222 COVID-19 vaccine. The protocol was immunoSEQ multiplex PCR, while the TCRdb copy is restricted to in-frame clones and leaves out a portion. The sample holds about 110,000 clones, approximately 89% seen once. Material: peripheral blood, obtained on day 0 of MenACWY control vaccination. All receptors come from an adult in good health.

A note on this clone: This specimen includes other DNA sequences encoding the same CDR3. This sequence joins TRBV12-3 or TRBV12-4 and TRBJ1-5; no firm D call. There are 12 residues in the CDR3. The V gene lost 5 bases and the J gene lost 7 bases, with 9 bases spanning the gap. CDR3 region: CASSPEGQPQHF. The DNA of the CDR3 is TGTGCCAGCAGTCCCGAAGGCCAGCCCCAGCATTTT.

This chain uses TRBV7-6 with TRBJ2-1, with a weak D call TRBD2 (6 bases). Trimming stripped 0 bases from V and 9 bases from J, with 9 bases between. The CDR3 length is 13 residues. Germline V lookup: CDR1 SGHVS, CDR2 FNYEAQ. The CDR3 nucleotides read TGTGCCAGCAGCTTAGCCTACGGGGGTGAGCAGTTCTTC. It yields the protein CASSLAYGGEQFF.

This chain joins TRBV7-2 and TRBJ1-1; D remains ambiguous. The germline V gene encodes CDR1 SGHTA and CDR2 FQGNSA. This CDR3 has 13 residues. V shed 3 bases and J shed 5 bases, with 10 bases lying between them. This chain's CDR3 is CASSLNIGTEAFF. Here the CDR3 DNA reads TGTGCCAGCAGCTTGAATATAGGGACTGAAGCTTTCTTT.

In its sample, this clone was seen once. The chain employs TRBV6-1 and TRBJ1-1; maybe TRBD1 (6 bases). V was clipped by 5 bases and J by 1 base, with 11 bases between them. Germline V lookup: CDR1 MNHNS, CDR2 SASEGT. The CDR3 is made up of 14 amino acids. CDR3 in amino acids: CASSMDSANTEAFF. CDR3 nucleotides: TGTGCCAGCAGTATGGACAGTGCGAACACTGAAGCTTTCTTT.

J is TRBJ2-7 and V is TRBV11-2; unclear D gene. CDR3 length equals 13 residues. Per germline, CDR1 SGHAT and CDR2 FQNNGV. V lost 2 bases and J 2 bases, leaving 7 bases between the germline ends. The DNA of the CDR3 is TGTGCCAGCAGCTTAATGGAGACCTACGAGCAGTACTTC. Residues: CASSLMETYEQYF.

The chain employs TRBV9 and TRBJ1-3; a possible D gene is TRBD1 (6 bases). There are 16 residues in the CDR3. Trimming removed 2 bases from V and 0 bases from J, with 12 bases in between. CDR1 and CDR2 from the germline V gene are SGDLS and YYNGEE. DNA for the CDR3: TGTGCCAGCAGCGTGAACAGGGTACCCTCTGGAAACACCATATATTTT. It encodes CASSVNRVPSGNTIYF.

J is TRBJ1-5 and V is TRBV7-3, with D hard to call. The CDR3 spans 13 residues. V was cut by 5 bases and J by 7 bases, with 12 bases left in between. Germline V gives CDR1 SGHTA, CDR2 FQGTGA. The CDR3 loop reads CASSTAARQPQHF. CDR3 bases: TGTGCCAGCAGCACGGCGGCTAGGCAGCCCCAGCATTTT.

J is TRBJ2-2 and V is TRBV4-2; 10 nucleotides align to TRBD2. The germline gives CDR1 LGHNA, CDR2 YNFKEQ. The V and J ends lost 4 bases and 2 bases, in that order; junction bases with no gene match: 10. The CDR3 covers 18 residues. CDR3 DNA: TGTGCCAGCAGCCCTTGGGGTAGCGGGGGGACTAACACCGGGGAGCTGTTTTTT. Translation: CASSPWGSGGTNTGELFF.

The chain links TRBV7-8 to TRBJ2-5, with 7 bases matching TRBD2. The CDR3 is made up of 13 amino acids. Germline V gene sequence: CDR1 SGHVS, CDR2 FQNEAQ. V shed 3 bases, J shed 2 bases, and the junction held 0 bases outside the gene matches. CDR3 nucleotide sequence: TGTGCCAGCAGCTTCGGGGGGCAAGAGACCCAGTACTTC. Protein product: CASSFGGQETQYF.

V and J are TRBV11-1 and TRBJ2-3; TRBD2 is a possible D gene (5 bases). Trimming stripped 3 bases from V and 4 bases from J, with 11 bases between. The CDR3 length is 14 residues. Germline assignment: CDR1 SGHAT and CDR2 FQDESV (reference sequence). The CDR3 DNA sequence: TGTGCCAGCAGCTTCCGGCGAGGGCCAGATACGCAGTATTTT. Amino acids: CASSFRRGPDTQYF.

The chain carries TRBV5-1 and TRBJ2-2; D is tentatively TRBD1 or TRBD2 (5 bases each). Germline V lookup: CDR1 SGHRS, CDR2 YFSETQ. The CDR3 contains 14 residues. Deletions cut 4 bases from V and 4 bases from J, with 11 bases between. The CDR3 DNA sequence: TGCGCCAGCAGCGCCGGGACCACCACCGGGGAGCTGTTTTTT. Amino acids: CASSAGTTTGELFF.

This chain joins TRBV19 and TRBJ2-1; 12 nucleotides line up with TRBD1. V lost 5 bases and J lost 9; bases outside the gene matches: 11. Per the germline V gene, CDR1 is LNHDA and CDR2 is SQIVND (reference sequence). The CDR3 spans 16 residues. CDR3 sequence: CASSSPGQGAFGEQFF. In nucleotides, the CDR3 is TGTGCCAGTAGTTCCCCGGGACAGGGGGCTTTCGGTGAGCAGTTCTTC.

The rearrangement joins TRBV6-5 to TRBJ2-2; 7 bases map to TRBD1. Germline V lookup: CDR1 MNHEY, CDR2 SVGAGI. CDR3 length equals 14 residues. V shed 0 bases, J shed 6 bases, and the junction held 1 base outside the gene matches. In DNA form, the CDR3 reads TGTGCCAGCAGTTACTCGACAGGGCCCGGGGAGCTGTTTTTT. It yields the protein CASSYSTGPGELFF.

This chain uses TRBV5-8 with TRBJ1-2; no clear D. V was clipped by 0 bases and J by 8 bases, with 11 bases between them. In germline, CDR1 is SGHTS, CDR2 YDEGEE. The CDR3 extends over 13 amino acids. CDR3 amino acids: CASSLVQVGGYTF. In DNA, the CDR3 is TGTGCCAGCAGCTTGGTCCAAGTGGGAGGCTACACCTTC.

The chain recombines TRBV7-9 with TRBJ1-3; D possibly corresponds to TRBD1 (5 bases). Per germline, CDR1 SEHNR and CDR2 FQNEAQ (reference sequence). With 5 bases removed from V and 3 bases from J, the gap between germline ends came to 11 bases. The length of the CDR3 is 14 residues. In DNA, the CDR3 is TGTGCCAGCAGCCCCCGGGACGGTGGAAACACCATATATTTT. Encoded protein: CASSPRDGGNTIYF.

This chain uses TRBV6-5 with TRBJ1-6; possible D gene TRBD1, 5 bases. CDR3 length: 11 amino acids. Trimming removed 5 bases at V and 18 bases at J, with 14 bases between. Germline lookup yields CDR1 MNHEY and CDR2 SVGAGI. The CDR3 DNA is TGTGCCAGCAGTAATTTCGACAGTACCCACTTT. Protein: CASSNFDSTHF.

The chain combines TRBV5-1 with TRBJ1-6, with TRBD1 matching over 7 bases. CDR1 is SGHRS, CDR2 YFSETQ, per germline. The CDR3 has 14 amino acids. Germline trimming cut 5 bases from V and 8 bases from J; bases unmatched to any gene: 7. The CDR3 region has the DNA TGCGCCAGCAGTCTGACAGGGTCGGATTCACCCCTCCACTTT. This sequence encodes CASSLTGSDSPLHF.

V is TRBV20-1 and J is TRBJ1-1; D call uncertain. V gave up 3 bases and J gave up 4 bases, with 21 bases separating them. CDR3 length: 16 residues. Germline assignment: CDR1 DFQATT and CDR2 SNEGSKA (reference sequence). The CDR3: CSASSAGDGRATEAFF. CDR3 nucleotide sequence: TGCAGTGCTAGTTCGGCCGGTGACGGACGGGCCACTGAAGCTTTCTTT.

This chain joins TRBV5-1 and TRBJ1-3, with D uncertain. Germline V CDR1 and CDR2: SGHRS, YFSETQ. The CDR3 runs 14 residues. Trimming shortened V by 4 bases and J by 0 bases, and 8 bases separated the two germline ends. The chain's CDR3 is CASSQTSSGNTIYF. The CDR3 nucleotides are TGCGCCAGCAGCCAGACAAGCTCTGGAAACACCATATATTTT.

The chain couples TRBV19 to TRBJ1-5, with 8 bases aligning to TRBD1. Germline V gene sequence: CDR1 LNHDA, CDR2 SQIVND (reference sequence). CDR3 length: 16 residues. The junction had 8 bases not matched to a gene; V was cut back by 1 base and J by 6 bases. The CDR3 nucleotides are TGTGCCAGTAGTATAGTAGGGGGGACAGGTGGTCAGCCCCAGCATTTT. Translated: CASSIVGGTGGQPQHF. The complete variable domain, with remaining parts taken from reference TRBV19 and TRBJ1-5, reads DGGITQSPKYLFRKEGQNVTLSCEQNLNHDAMYWYRQDPGQGLRLIYYSQIVNDFQKGDIAEGYSVSREKKESFPLTVTSAQKNPTAFYLCASSIVGGTGGQPQHFGDGTRLSIL.